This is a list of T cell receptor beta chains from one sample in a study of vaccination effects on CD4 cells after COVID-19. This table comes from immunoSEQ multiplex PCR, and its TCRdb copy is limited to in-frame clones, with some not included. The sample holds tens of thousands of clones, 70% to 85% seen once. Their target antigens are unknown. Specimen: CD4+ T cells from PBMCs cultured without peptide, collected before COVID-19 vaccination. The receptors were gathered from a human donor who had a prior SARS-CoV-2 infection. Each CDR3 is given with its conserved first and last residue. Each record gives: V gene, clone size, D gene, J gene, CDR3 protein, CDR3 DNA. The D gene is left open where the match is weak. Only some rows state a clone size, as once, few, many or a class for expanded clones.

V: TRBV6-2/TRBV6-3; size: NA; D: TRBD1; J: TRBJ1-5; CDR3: CASSSWTGRLQPQHF; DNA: TGTGCCAGCAGTTCCTGGACAGGGAGGTTACAGCCCCAGCATTTT
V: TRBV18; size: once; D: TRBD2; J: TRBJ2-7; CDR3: CASSPTLAGTYEQYF; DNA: TGTGCCAGCTCACCCACCCTAGCGGGGACCTACGAGCAGTACTTC
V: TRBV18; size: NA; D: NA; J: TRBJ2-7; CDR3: CASSPGRSSYEQYF; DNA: TGTGCCAGCTCACCGGGACGGTCCTCCTACGAGCAGTACTTC
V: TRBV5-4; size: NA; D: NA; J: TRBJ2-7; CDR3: CASSSGGSPLEQYF; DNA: TGTGCCAGCAGCTCCGGGGGTTCCCCCTTGGAGCAGTACTTC
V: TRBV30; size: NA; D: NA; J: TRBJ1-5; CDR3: CAWSDWPEGPQHF; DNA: TGTGCCTGGAGTGACTGGCCCGAGGGGCCCCAGCATTTT
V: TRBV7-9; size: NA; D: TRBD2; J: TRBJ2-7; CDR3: CASSFAGGREQYF; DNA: TGTGCCAGCAGCTTTGCGGGAGGTCGCGAGCAGTACTTC
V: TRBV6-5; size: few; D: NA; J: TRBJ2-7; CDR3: CASSYYRDPSYEQYF; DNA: TGTGCCAGCAGTTATTACCGGGACCCATCCTACGAGCAGTACTTC
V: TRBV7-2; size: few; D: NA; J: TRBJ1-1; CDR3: CASSLYVPGTEAFF; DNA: TGTGCCAGCAGCTTATATGTCCCTGGGACTGAAGCTTTCTTT
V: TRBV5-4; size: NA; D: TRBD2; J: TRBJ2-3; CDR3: CASSLVPPGLGKDTQYF; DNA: TGTGCCAGCAGCTTGGTTCCTCCGGGACTAGGCAAAGATACGCAGTATTTT
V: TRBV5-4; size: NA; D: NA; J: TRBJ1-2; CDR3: CASSSPRDSSYGYTF; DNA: TGTGCCAGCAGCTCTCCCCGGGACTCAAGCTATGGCTACACCTTC
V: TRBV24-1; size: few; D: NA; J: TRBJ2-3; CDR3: CATSDKTEPLDTQYF; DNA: TGTGCCACCAGTGATAAGACAGAACCCCTAGATACGCAGTATTTT
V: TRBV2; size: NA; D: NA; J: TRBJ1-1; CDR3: CASSEQVSSAFF; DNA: TGTGCCAGCAGTGAACAGGTGTCTTCAGCTTTCTTT
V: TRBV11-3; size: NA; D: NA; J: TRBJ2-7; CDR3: CASSLGASSYEQYF; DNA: TGTGCCAGCAGCTTAGGCGCCAGCTCCTACGAGCAGTACTTC
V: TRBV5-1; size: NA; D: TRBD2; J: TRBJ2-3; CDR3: CASSAAPSGIFTDTQYF; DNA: TGCGCCAGCAGCGCCGCCCCTAGCGGGATCTTCACAGATACGCAGTATTTT
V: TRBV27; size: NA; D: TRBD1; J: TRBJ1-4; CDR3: CASSLGFGQADEKLFF; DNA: TGTGCCAGCAGTTTGGGTTTTGGACAGGCGGATGAAAAACTGTTTTTT
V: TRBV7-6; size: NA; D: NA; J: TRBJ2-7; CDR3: CASSADGGEQYF; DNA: TGTGCCAGCAGCGCAGACGGCGGCGAGCAGTACTTC
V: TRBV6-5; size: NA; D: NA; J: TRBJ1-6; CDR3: CASNLLGEDSPLHF; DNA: TGTGCCAGCAACTTACTGGGGGAGGATTCACCCCTCCACTTT
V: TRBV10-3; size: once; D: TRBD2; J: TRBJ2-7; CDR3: CAISPDLSGRIHEQYF; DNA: TGTGCCATCAGTCCCGACCTCTCCGGGAGGATCCACGAGCAGTACTTC
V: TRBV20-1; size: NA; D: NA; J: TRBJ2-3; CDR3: CSASWQGPGDTQYF; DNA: TGCAGTGCTAGTTGGCAGGGGCCCGGGGATACGCAGTATTTT
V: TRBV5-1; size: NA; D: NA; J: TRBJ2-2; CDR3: CASSLEGTGELFF; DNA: TGCGCCAGCAGCTTGGAAGGGACCGGGGAGCTGTTTTTT
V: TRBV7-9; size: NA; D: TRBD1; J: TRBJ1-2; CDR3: CASSRGTAQYGYTF; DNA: TGTGCCAGCAGTCGGGGGACAGCACAATATGGCTACACCTTC
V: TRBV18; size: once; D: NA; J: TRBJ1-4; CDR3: CASSPRRLSGEKLFF; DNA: TGTGCCAGCTCCCCAAGACGGCTCTCCGGCGAAAAACTGTTTTTT
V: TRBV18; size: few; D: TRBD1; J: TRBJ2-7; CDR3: CASSWDSYSYEQYF; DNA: TGTGCCAGCTCTTGGGACAGCTACTCCTACGAGCAGTACTTC
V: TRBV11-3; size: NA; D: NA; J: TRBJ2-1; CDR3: CASSLASGGAKDTEQFF; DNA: TGTGCCAGCAGCTTAGCTTCCGGCGGGGCCAAGGATACTGAGCAGTTCTTC
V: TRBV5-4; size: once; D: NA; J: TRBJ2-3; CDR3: CASSLAGGTDTQYF; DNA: TGTGCCAGCAGCTTGGCGGGAGGCACAGATACGCAGTATTTT
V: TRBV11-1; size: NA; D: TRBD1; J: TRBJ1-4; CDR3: CASSSQGAGEKLFF; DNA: TGTGCCAGCAGCTCACAGGGGGCTGGTGAAAAACTGTTTTTT
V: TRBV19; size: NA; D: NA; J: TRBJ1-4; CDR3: CASMSLPGARVNEKLFF; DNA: TGTGCCAGTATGAGCTTGCCGGGGGCCCGGGTCAATGAAAAACTGTTTTTT
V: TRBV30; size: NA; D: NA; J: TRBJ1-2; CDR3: CAPPGANYVYGYTF; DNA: TGTGCCCCCCCTGGGGCAAACTACGTTTATGGCTACACCTTC
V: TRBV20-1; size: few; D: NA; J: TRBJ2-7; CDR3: CSASKRAFTYEQYF; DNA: TGCAGTGCTAGTAAGCGGGCCTTTACCTACGAGCAGTACTTC
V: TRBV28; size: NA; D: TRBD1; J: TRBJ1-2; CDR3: CASLGTGVGYTF; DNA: TGTGCCAGCCTCGGGACAGGGGTCGGCTACACCTTC
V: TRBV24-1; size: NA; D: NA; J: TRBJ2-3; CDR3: CATRVGSTDTQYF; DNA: TGTGCCACCAGGGTGGGGAGCACAGATACGCAGTATTTT
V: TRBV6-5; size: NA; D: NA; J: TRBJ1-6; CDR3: CASNAGKFYNSPLHF; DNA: TGTGCCAGCAACGCAGGGAAATTCTATAATTCACCCCTCCACTTT
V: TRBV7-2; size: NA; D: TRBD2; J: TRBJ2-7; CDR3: CASEKAGGAYEQYF; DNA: TGTGCCAGCGAGAAAGCGGGAGGGGCCTACGAGCAGTACTTC
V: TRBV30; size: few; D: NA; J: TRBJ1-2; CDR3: CAWKGGNYGYTF; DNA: TGTGCCTGGAAGGGGGGCAACTATGGCTACACCTTC
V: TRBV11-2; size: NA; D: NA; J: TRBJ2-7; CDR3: CASTRRGGGYEQYF; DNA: TGTGCCAGCACACGTCGGGGAGGAGGCTACGAGCAGTACTTC
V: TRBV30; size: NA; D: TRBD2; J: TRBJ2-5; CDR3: CAWASTGTRGETQYF; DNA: TGTGCCTGGGCCAGTACCGGGACTAGAGGAGAGACCCAGTACTTC
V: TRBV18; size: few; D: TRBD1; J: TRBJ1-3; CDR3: CASSPSQGGLVTGNTIYF; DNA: TGTGCCAGCTCACCATCTCAGGGGGGTTTGGTGACTGGAAACACCATATATTTT
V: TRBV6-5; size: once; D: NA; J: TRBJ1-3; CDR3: CASSYELEPGNTIYF; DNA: TGTGCCAGCAGTTACGAACTGGAGCCTGGAAACACCATATATTTT
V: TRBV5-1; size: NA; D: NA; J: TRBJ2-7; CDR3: CASSWTASYEQYF; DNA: TGCGCCAGCAGCTGGACAGCTTCCTACGAGCAGTACTTC
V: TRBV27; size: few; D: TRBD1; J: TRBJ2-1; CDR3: CASKGQGSYNEQFF; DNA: TGTGCCAGCAAGGGACAGGGCTCCTACAATGAGCAGTTCTTC
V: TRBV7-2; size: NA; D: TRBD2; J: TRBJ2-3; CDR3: CASSLGIAGTADTQYF; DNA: TGTGCCAGCAGCTTAGGGATAGCGGGGACCGCAGATACGCAGTATTTT
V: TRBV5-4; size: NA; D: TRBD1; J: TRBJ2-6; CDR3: CASARDSSGANVLTF; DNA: TGTGCCAGCGCTAGGGACAGTTCTGGGGCCAACGTCCTGACTTTC
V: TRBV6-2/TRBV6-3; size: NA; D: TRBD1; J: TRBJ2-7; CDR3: CASSLLPPGTGSLNEQYF; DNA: TGTGCCAGCAGTTTGCTTCCTCCCGGGACAGGTAGTCTTAACGAGCAGTACTTC
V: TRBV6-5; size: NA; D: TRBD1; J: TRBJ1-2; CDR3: CASSYRLGQGYGYTF; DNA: TGTGCCAGCAGTTATCGGCTGGGACAGGGTTATGGCTACACCTTC
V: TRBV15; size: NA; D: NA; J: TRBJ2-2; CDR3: CATSRDWGVGELFF; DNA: TGTGCCACCAGCAGAGATTGGGGGGTCGGGGAGCTGTTTTTT
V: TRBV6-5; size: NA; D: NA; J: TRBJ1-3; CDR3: CASSYSGGSGNTIYF; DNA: TGTGCCAGCAGTTACTCCGGCGGGTCTGGAAACACCATATATTTT